Here is one T cell receptor (beta chain) with its context. This sample is part of a study of blood T cell repertoires in COVID-19. Profiling relied on immunoSEQ multiplex PCR, and the TCRdb table lists in-frame clones only, not all of them. The sample yields under 150,000 clones, around 85% seen once. The germline V gene encodes CDR1 SGHVS and CDR2 FNYEAQ. The CDR3 runs to 12 residues. Trimming took 4 bases from V and 5 from J, leaving 3 bases between them. Material: peripheral blood. This clonotype was sampled from a human donor in a cohort sampled during active COVID-19. The chain joins TRBV7-6 to TRBJ1-6; the D is unclear. The CDR3 region is CASSSDNSPLHF. DNA of the CDR3: TGTGCCAGCAGCTCTGATAATTCACCCCTCCACTTT.